The clone carrying this T cell receptor beta chain came up a few times. Its antigen remains unknown. The CDR3 consists of 15 residues. Losses at the gene ends were 3 bases for V and 4 bases for J; bases not matched to a gene: 6. Germline V gene sequence: CDR1 SEHNR, CDR2 FQNEAQ (reference sequence). The data originate from a study of T cell repertoires in cytomegalovirus infection. Whole-study context: HLA-C-restricted CMV epitopes, recently identified, and well-studied HLA-B-restricted ones were used by the study. An indication of both CMV infection and matching HLA type came from public TCR beta signatures.

Study-wide points: The ex vivo response was dominated by HLA-C-restricted CMV-specific TCR beta clonotypes. People with CMV and the relevant HLA were identified by cumulative public TCR beta family frequency.

One entry per CDR3 protein, called by TCRdb with MiXCR from the reads. The table lists about 770,000 distinct CDR3 sequences, 25% to 35% of them singletons. The specimen comprised cultured CD8+ T cells from PBMCs, sampled from culture after CMV antigen stimulation. The rearrangement joins TRBV7-9 to TRBJ1-1; 9 bases match TRBD1. The TCR originated in a human donor in good health (CMV status not recorded). Some clones in this sample may be carry-over from other donors' samples. CDR3 bases: TGTGCCAGCAGCTTTACAGGGGGCGAGTTCACTGAAGCTTTCTTT. The encoded protein is CASSFTGGEFTEAFF.